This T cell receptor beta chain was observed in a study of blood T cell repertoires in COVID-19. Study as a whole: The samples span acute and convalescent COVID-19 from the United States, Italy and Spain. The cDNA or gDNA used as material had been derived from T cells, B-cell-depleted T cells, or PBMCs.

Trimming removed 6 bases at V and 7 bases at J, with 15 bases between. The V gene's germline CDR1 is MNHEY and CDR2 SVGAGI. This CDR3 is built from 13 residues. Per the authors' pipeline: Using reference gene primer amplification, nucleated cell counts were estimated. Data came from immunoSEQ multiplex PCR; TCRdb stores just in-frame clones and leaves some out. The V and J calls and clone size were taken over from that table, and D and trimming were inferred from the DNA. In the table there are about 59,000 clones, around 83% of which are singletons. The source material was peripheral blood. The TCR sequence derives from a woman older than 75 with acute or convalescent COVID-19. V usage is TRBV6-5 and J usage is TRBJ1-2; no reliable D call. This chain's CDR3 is CASRTAGVGGYTF. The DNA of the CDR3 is TGTGCCAGCAGGACTGCCGGCGTGGGTGGCTACACCTTC.